Following are 22 T cell receptor beta chains from one sample sequenced in a study of blood T cell repertoires in COVID-19. Clones were sequenced by immunoSEQ multiplex PCR, and TCRdb holds only the in-frame ones, with some missing. The repertoire holds about 270,000 clones, about 91% seen once, with 2.8% in the top ten. The source material was PBMCs or T cells enriched from blood (not recorded which). The receptors stem from a man in his forties who had been exposed to COVID-19.

V gene TRBV28 combines with J gene TRBJ1-2, with 10 bases that match TRBD1. Trimming took 1 base from V and 7 from J; bases not matched to a gene: 6. The CDR3 extends over 15 amino acids. Germline CDR1 and CDR2: MDHEN and SYDVKM. CDR3 loop: CASSLLGQGNRGYTF. CDR3 coding DNA: TGTGCCAGCAGTTTATTGGGACAGGGGAATCGTGGCTACACCTTC.

This clone appeared a single time. The V gene is TRBV15, the J gene TRBJ1-5; 9 bases are a match to TRBD1. The CDR3 has 14 residues. Germline CDR1 and CDR2: LNHNV and YYDKDF (reference sequence). With 5 bases clipped from V and 4 bases from J, the junction kept 3 bases outside the gene matches. CDR3 residues: CATSRDRDNQPQHF. In DNA, the CDR3 is TGTGCCACCAGCCGGGACAGGGATAATCAGCCCCAGCATTTT.

V is TRBV18 and J is TRBJ2-7; no reliable D call. CDR3 length: 14 amino acids. Trimming stripped 2 bases from V and 5 bases from J, with 13 bases between. The germline V gene has CDR1 KGHSH and CDR2 LQKENI. The CDR3 sequence: CASSPFFLGNEQYF. CDR3 nucleotides: TGTGCCAGCTCACCATTTTTCTTGGGCAACGAGCAGTACTTC.

The genes are TRBV28 and TRBJ1-2; D not resolved. V lost 2 bases and J 3 bases, leaving 22 bases between the germline ends. The germline V gene has CDR1 MDHEN and CDR2 SYDVKM. The CDR3 is 18 residues long. The CDR3 loop reads CASSLVGRQAFGHYGYTF. The CDR3 DNA follows: TGTGCCAGCAGTTTAGTTGGTAGGCAGGCTTTCGGTCACTATGGCTACACCTTC.

V is TRBV9 and J is TRBJ2-1; D remains ambiguous. Germline CDR1 reads SGDLS; CDR2 reads YYNGEE. This CDR3 contains 15 residues. V was cut by 4 bases and J by 5 bases, with 16 bases left in between. The CDR3 loop reads CASSTTNPPNNEQFF. In DNA, the CDR3 is TGTGCCAGCAGCACAACTAACCCACCTAACAATGAGCAGTTCTTC.

This clone was found a few times. The chain recombines TRBV3-1 (or the pseudogene TRBV3-2) with TRBJ2-1, with 11 nucleotides matching TRBD2. There are 15 residues in the CDR3. Germline V gene lookup returns CDR1 LGHDT and CDR2 YNNKEL (reference sequence). Trimming took 5 bases from V and 6 from J; bases not matched to a gene: 6. This chain's CDR3 is CASSFSGTSGNEQFF. In DNA form, the CDR3 reads TGTGCCAGCAGCTTTTCCGGGACTAGCGGCAATGAGCAGTTCTTC.

The DNA of the CDR3 is TGTGCCAGTAGCCCCCGGGGTACTGAAGCCTACACCTTC. Its translation is CASSPRGTEAYTF. The chain links TRBV19 to TRBJ1-2; D not certain. Trimming stripped 6 bases from V and 10 bases from J, with 18 bases between. The CDR3 runs to 13 residues. Germline V gives CDR1 LNHDA, CDR2 SQIVND (reference sequence). The complete variable domain, with remaining parts taken from reference TRBV19 and TRBJ1-2, reads DGGITQSPKYLFRKEGQNVTLSCEQNLNHDAMYWYRQDPGQGLRLIYYSQIVNDFQKGDIAEGYSVSREKKESFPLTVTSAQKNPTAFYLCASSPRGTEAYTFGSGTRLTVV.

This clone was recorded once. The chain links TRBV21-1 to TRBJ1-2; the table gives TRBD1 as D, unverified against the DNA. TRBV21-1 is deemed a pseudogene. The CDR3 length is 15 residues. The CDR3 sequence is CASHPRGQGDCGYTF. CDR3 DNA sequence: TGTGCCAGCCACCCCCGGGGACAGGGGGATTGTGGCTACACCTTC.

The gene calls are TRBV5-4 and TRBJ2-5, with D hard to call. Trimming removed 1 base from V and 2 bases from J, with 3 bases in between. Germline-derived CDR1 and CDR2 are SGHNT and YYREEE (reference sequence). The CDR3 totals 12 residues. DNA of the CDR3: TGTGCCAGCAGCTTGCAGCAAGAGACCCAGTACTTC. Translation gives CASSLQQETQYF.

This chain uses TRBV14 with TRBJ2-2, with D possibly matching TRBD2 (6 bases). In germline, CDR1 is SGHDN, CDR2 FVKESK. Trimming took off 2 bases at V and 2 bases at J, with 12 bases between the two ends. This CDR3 comprises 16 residues. The CDR3 DNA reads TGTGCCAGCAGCCAATACTACGGGAGAAACACCGGGGAGCTGTTTTTT. As protein: CASSQYYGRNTGELFF.

V gene TRBV2 combines with J gene TRBJ2-3; the match to TRBD2 covers 9 bases. The CDR3 extends over 19 amino acids. Germline V gene data show CDR1 as SNHLY and CDR2 as FYNNEI. V lost 0 bases to trimming and J lost 1 base; unmatched junction nucleotides: 11. The CDR3 DNA reads TGTGCCAGCAGTGAAGCGCTTTGGGCTAGCGGGAAAGGCACAGATACGCAGTATTTT. Its translation: CASSEALWASGKGTDTQYF.

The chain joins TRBV28 to TRBJ2-7; 10 positions match TRBD1. Germline lookup yields CDR1 MDHEN and CDR2 SYDVKM. The CDR3 is 15 residues long. Germline trimming cut 8 bases from V and 5 bases from J; bases unmatched to any gene: 12. CDR3 sequence (DNA): TGTGCCAGCCGTCCCGCGGGACAGGGGAAGCACGAGCAGTACTTC. Its translation: CASRPAGQGKHEQYF.

This clone appeared a single time. The genes are TRBV5-1 and TRBJ1-2; 7 bases fit TRBD1. There are 14 residues in the CDR3. Germline trimming cut 4 bases from V and 1 base from J; bases unmatched to any gene: 4. Germline lookup yields CDR1 SGHRS and CDR2 YFSETQ. The CDR3 nucleotides read TGCGCCAGCAGCCCGGGACAGAGTAACTATGGCTACACCTTC. It is translated as CASSPGQSNYGYTF.

The V and J genes are TRBV28 and TRBJ1-5; D is undetermined. V was pared by 5 bases and J by 7 bases, with 9 bases between. The CDR3 is 12 amino acids. From germline, CDR1 is MDHEN and CDR2 SYDVKM. CDR3 DNA sequence: TGTGCCAGCAGTATTGCGGGCCAGCCCCAGCATTTT. This codes for CASSIAGQPQHF.

The V gene is TRBV20-1, the J gene TRBJ2-1; D ambiguous. CDR3 size: 10 residues. Germline CDR1 DFQATT, CDR2 SNEGSKA (reference sequence). In DNA form, the CDR3 reads TGCAGCGCCGGAGACAATGAGCAGTTCTTC. Its translation is CSAGDNEQFF.

V usage is TRBV25-1 and J usage is TRBJ2-3; a weak D match, TRBD1 (6 bases). V dropped 3 bases and J dropped 2 bases, with 12 bases sitting between them. The CDR3 is made up of 15 amino acids. Germline V lookup: CDR1 MGHDK, CDR2 SYGVNS. CDR3 DNA sequence: TGTGCCAGCAGTGATAGACAGGCAAACACAGATACGCAGTATTTT. Protein: CASSDRQANTDTQYF.

The chain carries TRBV5-1 and TRBJ1-6; D gene unclear. The CDR3 covers 16 residues. From germline, CDR1 is SGHRS and CDR2 YFSETQ. V was cut by 0 bases and J by 9 bases, with 16 bases left in between. The DNA of the CDR3 is TGCGCCAGCAGCTTGGATGACAACTCCGACGGTTCACCCCTCCACTTT. Amino acids: CASSLDDNSDGSPLHF. The full variable domain, its missing parts supplied by reference TRBV5-1 and TRBJ1-6, is KAGVTQTPRYLIKTRGQQVTLSCSPISGHRSVSWYQQTPGQGLQFLFEYFSETQRNKGNFPGRFSGRQFSNSRSEMNVSTLELGDSALYLCASSLDDNSDGSPLHFGNGTRLTVT.

J is TRBJ2-3 and V is TRBV3-1 (or the pseudogene TRBV3-2); 14 bases align to TRBD2. CDR3 length equals 17 residues. Unmatched junction bases numbered 9, after V lost 6 bases and J lost 4 bases. Per the germline V gene, CDR1 is LGHDT and CDR2 is YNNKEL (reference sequence). The CDR3 DNA is TGTGCCAGCAGAAGAGGGACTAGCGGGAGTTTCTCAGATACGCAGTATTTT. Amino acids: CASRRGTSGSFSDTQYF.

This chain joins TRBV5-1 and TRBJ2-1; D uncertain. CDR1 and CDR2 (germline): SGHRS, YFSETQ. The CDR3 covers 12 residues. Trimming stripped 1 base from V and 6 bases from J, with 5 bases between. CDR3 nucleotide sequence: TGCGCCAGCAGCTTGTCTTTCAATGAGCAGTTCTTC. It is translated as CASSLSFNEQFF.

The CDR3 protein is CASSLGTSGDNEQFF. Here the CDR3 DNA reads TGTGCCAGCAGCCTTGGGACTAGCGGTGACAATGAGCAGTTCTTC. The V gene is TRBV7-9, the J gene TRBJ2-1; TRBD2 agrees at 11 bases. The V segment lost 5 bases and the J segment 5 bases; nucleotides outside the gene matches: 5. The CDR3 length is 15 residues. In germline, CDR1 is SEHNR, CDR2 FQNEAQ (reference sequence).

This clone has only a few counts. V gene TRBV4-3 combines with J gene TRBJ2-1; TRBD2 matches 9 bases. The J segment lost 5 bases and the V segment lost 4 bases, leaving 9 bases of the junction unmatched. The CDR3 sequence is 16 residues long. Germline V CDR1 and CDR2: LGHNA, YSLEER. CDR3 DNA: TGCGCCAGCAGCCCCTTAGCGGGAGTGGGGAACAATGAGCAGTTCTTC. Its protein product is CASSPLAGVGNNEQFF.

The chain links TRBV19 to TRBJ1-1, with D hard to call. V lost 3 bases and J lost 0, with 5 bases in between. The CDR3 contains 13 residues. Germline loops: CDR1 LNHDA, CDR2 SQIVND (reference sequence). In DNA form, the CDR3 reads TGTGCCAGTAGTATTACATTGAACACTGAAGCTTTCTTT. It codes for CASSITLNTEAFF.